This T cell receptor beta chain derives from a study of beta chain features in type 1 diabetes. At the level of the study: Healthy donors, compared against patients, showed similar age, gender and cell yields. General study points: All four CD4+ subsets of Type 1 diabetes patients contained TCRB CDR3s that were moderately but significantly shorter.

V trimming: 4 bases; J trimming: 9 bases; junction bases outside the gene matches: 9. Per germline, CDR1 SNHLY and CDR2 FYNNEI. The CDR3 spans 14 residues. To note about this clone: Antigen unknown.

The sequenced template was cDNA made from the entire isolated RNA. Produced via immunoSEQ multiplex PCR; TCRdb's table is partial and in-frame only. The profile shows roughly 150,000 clones, around 10% of them singletons. This chain links TRBV2 with TRBJ2-1; 7 nucleotides match TRBD1. Source material: central memory CD4+ T cells from blood. The clonotype originates from a man younger than 35 in good health. The CDR3 DNA follows: TGTGCCAGCAGTGGGACAGGAGGATTACGTGAGCAGTTCTTC. Translating it yields CASSGTGGLREQFF.